Included here is one T cell receptor (beta chain) sequence, with context. Trimming removed 2 bases from V and 2 bases from J, with 18 bases in between. The CDR3 runs to 17 residues. In germline, CDR1 is MGHRA, CDR2 YSYEKL. The sample is drawn from a study of shared clonotypes between healthy human individuals. The method was immunoSEQ multiplex PCR; TCRdb's version includes in-frame clones alone and lacks a portion of them. The table has approximately 740,000 clones, roughly 70% seen once. Sequencing was carried out using memory CD4+ T cells sorted from blood. Documented subset: CD45RA-negative fraction. The J gene is TRBJ1-2, the V gene TRBV4-1; tentative D call: TRBD1 (6 bases). The sequence was obtained from a woman aged 25 to 39 in good health. The CDR3 DNA reads as TGCGCCAGCAGCCAACATACAGGGCTGGGATACAACTATGGCTACACCTTC. Translated, it gives CASSQHTGLGYNYGYTF.